A selection of T cell receptor beta chains follows, all from one sample in a study of control samples from healthy donors and cancer patients. The assay was immunoSEQ multiplex PCR, and TCRdb's table has in-frame clones only and misses some. Of some 65,000 clones detected, approximately 84% appear once; the ten largest clones hold around 3%. The sample comprised PBMCs. These receptor sequences come from a woman aged 50 to 60 with lung cancer. Each CDR3 is given with its conserved first and last residue. Each record gives: clone size, V gene, D gene, J gene, CDR3 DNA, CDR3 protein. The D gene is left open where the match is weak. Size values are once, few and many counts, or a class for expanded clones, and some rows have none.

>-|TRBV5-4|TRBD1|TRBJ2-5
TGTGCCAGCAGCTTGTCCCAGGGGGCTAGTGAGACCCAGTACTTC
CASSLSQGASETQYF
>-|TRBV4-3|-|TRBJ1-6
TGCGCCAGCAGCCAAGACGGCGGTGGGGGGCCACCCCTCCACTTT
CASSQDGGGGPPLHF
>-|TRBV2|TRBD1|TRBJ1-4
TGTGCCAGCAGCTCGGCAGGGACAGGGGGTGAAAAACTGTTTTTT
CASSSAGTGGEKLFF
>-|TRBV28|TRBD1|TRBJ1-5
TGTGCCAGCAGCGTGGGACAGGGGTTCAATCAGCCCCAGCATTTT
CASSVGQGFNQPQHF
>-|TRBV7-3|TRBD1|TRBJ1-1
TGTGCCAGCAGCTTAGACAGGGGAGGCACTGAAGCTTTCTTT
CASSLDRGGTEAFF
>-|TRBV28|-|TRBJ1-1
TGTGCCAGCAGTTCTCAACAGGGAGGGACTGAAGCTTTCTTT
CASSSQQGGTEAFF
>-|TRBV5-1|TRBD1|TRBJ1-1
TGCGCCAGCAGAGCGGGACAGGGTCGTTCCGTAGCTGAAGCTTTCTTT
CASRAGQGRSVAEAFF
>-|TRBV7-2|-|TRBJ1-3
TGTGCCAGCAGCCCCCTCGGCTCTGGAAACACCATATATTTT
CASSPLGSGNTIYF
>once|TRBV7-9|TRBD1|TRBJ1-1
TGTGCCAGCAGCCGACAGGGGGGCACTGAAGCTTTCTTT
CASSRQGGTEAFF
>-|TRBV24-1|-|TRBJ2-3
TGTGCCACCAGTGATCCATCGACAGTAGCAGATACGCAGTATTTT
CATSDPSTVADTQYF
>once|TRBV7-6|TRBD1|TRBJ1-6
TGTGCTAGCAGCTCTTCAATCGACAGGGATAATTCACCCCTCCACTTT
CASSSSIDRDNSPLHF
>-|TRBV14|-|TRBJ2-4
TGTGCCAGCAGCCAAGGATCCCGCAGTCTGTTTTACTTC
CASSQGSRSLFYF
>few|TRBV5-8|TRBD1|TRBJ2-7
TGTGCCAGCAGCTGGCCGGGACAGCCTTACGAGCAGTACTTC
CASSWPGQPYEQYF
>-|TRBV19|-|TRBJ1-1
TGTGCCAGCCGAGACAACTTGAACACTGAAGCTTTCTTT
CASRDNLNTEAFF
>-|TRBV7-9|-|TRBJ2-3
TGTGCCAGCGGGGGAGTCTACAACTTCACAGATACGCAGTATTTT
CASGGVYNFTDTQYF
>once|TRBV27|TRBD2|TRBJ2-3
TGTGCCAGCAGTTTAAAGGCTAGCGGGGGGATCACAGATACGCAGTATTTT
CASSLKASGGITDTQYF
>-|TRBV4-2|-|TRBJ1-5
TGTGCCAGCAGCCAAGAGGAAGGCGGGAATCAGCCCCAGCATTTT
CASSQEEGGNQPQHF
>-|TRBV12-5|-|TRBJ1-1
TGTGCTAGTGGTTTGCCCCTAGGAGTCCGGAACACTGAAGCTTTCTTT
CASGLPLGVRNTEAFF
>-|TRBV29-1|TRBD1|TRBJ1-1
TGCAGCGTTGATGGCTCGGGACAGGGGCTTACTGAAGCTTTCTTT
CSVDGSGQGLTEAFF
>few|TRBV18|-|TRBJ1-2
TGTGCCAGCTCACCACCGAATACAGAGAACTATGGCTACACCTTC
CASSPPNTENYGYTF
>few|TRBV6-5|-|TRBJ2-7
TGTGCCAGCAGTCGACAGGACTACGAGCAGTACTTC
CASSRQDYEQYF
>-|TRBV7-9|-|TRBJ2-7
TGTGCCAGCACACAGAACTACGAGCAGTACTTC
CASTQNYEQYF
>-|TRBV7-2|-|TRBJ1-6
TGTGCCAGCAGCTTAGAAGTCTCCTATAATTCACCCCTCCACTTT
CASSLEVSYNSPLHF
>-|TRBV2|-|TRBJ2-2
TGTGCCAGCAGGTTGGACGGAGCGAACACCGGGGAGCTGTTTTTT
CASRLDGANTGELFF
>-|TRBV5-4|-|TRBJ1-1
TGTGCCAGCAGGCCGCAGCTGAACACTGAAGCTTTCTTT
CASRPQLNTEAFF
>-|TRBV5-1|TRBD1|TRBJ2-2
TGCGCCAGCAGCTTTAAAACAGGGGAAGCAAACACCGGGGAGCTGTTTTTT
CASSFKTGEANTGELFF
>-|TRBV12-5|-|TRBJ2-1
TGTGCTACCAAGCCGGGCCTTTCCTACAATGAGCAGTTCTTC
CATKPGLSYNEQFF